The rows below give T cell receptor beta chains drawn from one sample of a study of early stage breast cancer tumors. The data were produced by immunoSEQ multiplex PCR, yet TCRdb's version contains in-frame clones alone and is incomplete. The sample has tens of thousands of clones, around 90% seen once. Sequenced: blood. The receptors derive from a person between 70 and 80 years old with breast cancer. The CDR3 runs from the conserved cysteine through the conserved F or W. Each record gives: D gene, clone size, V gene, J gene, CDR3 DNA, CDR3 protein. D genes are given only for firm matches. The size of a clone is reported for some rows only, either as once, few or many, or as a class for expanded clones.

d_gene: .; abundance: .; v_gene: TRBV5-6; j_gene: TRBJ1-1; CDR3nt: TGTGCCAGCAGCTTGGCCGTCGTCAGTTCCCACACTGAAGCTTTCTTT; CDR3aa: CASSLAVVSSHTEAFF
d_gene: TRBD2; abundance: .; v_gene: TRBV5-1; j_gene: TRBJ2-1; CDR3nt: TGCGCCAGCAGCTTGCCCACTAGCGGGAGAAATGAGCAGTTCTTC; CDR3aa: CASSLPTSGRNEQFF
d_gene: .; abundance: .; v_gene: TRBV19; j_gene: TRBJ2-1; CDR3nt: TGTGCCAGTAGTATCGGGACAACTAACAATGAGCAGTTCTTC; CDR3aa: CASSIGTTNNEQFF
d_gene: TRBD1; abundance: .; v_gene: TRBV10-3; j_gene: TRBJ2-7; CDR3nt: TGTGCCATCAGTGAGTCGACGGGACAGGGGATCTCCTACGAGCAGTACTTC; CDR3aa: CAISESTGQGISYEQYF
d_gene: TRBD1; abundance: .; v_gene: TRBV6-5; j_gene: TRBJ1-2; CDR3nt: TGTGCCAGCAGTCCCGGACAGGGGATCGCTGGCTACACCTTC; CDR3aa: CASSPGQGIAGYTF
d_gene: .; abundance: once; v_gene: TRBV6-6; j_gene: TRBJ1-2; CDR3nt: TGTGCCAGCAGTCAGGTGAACTCGGGGGTCTATGGCTACACCTTC; CDR3aa: CASSQVNSGVYGYTF
d_gene: .; abundance: .; v_gene: TRBV28; j_gene: TRBJ1-3; CDR3nt: TGTGCCAGCACGAGAGGCTCTGGAAACACCATATATTTT; CDR3aa: CASTRGSGNTIYF
d_gene: TRBD1; abundance: .; v_gene: TRBV23-1; j_gene: TRBJ1-2; CDR3nt: TGCGCCAGCAGTCAGGGGACAGTTAACTATGGCTACACCTTC; CDR3aa: CASSQGTVNYGYTF
d_gene: .; abundance: .; v_gene: TRBV9; j_gene: TRBJ1-4; CDR3nt: TGTGCCAGCAGCGCCCTCGGCCCGGGAGGAAAACTGTTTTTT; CDR3aa: CASSALGPGGKLFF
d_gene: .; abundance: .; v_gene: TRBV7-9; j_gene: TRBJ1-2; CDR3nt: TGTGCCAGCAGCCCCTCACCGGTGGGGCAAGCTAACTATGGCTACACCTTC; CDR3aa: CASSPSPVGQANYGYTF
d_gene: .; abundance: .; v_gene: TRBV9; j_gene: TRBJ2-7; CDR3nt: TGTGCCAGCAACCGGGACTCCTCCTACGAGCAGTACTTC; CDR3aa: CASNRDSSYEQYF
d_gene: .; abundance: .; v_gene: TRBV30; j_gene: TRBJ1-2; CDR3nt: TGTGCCTGGAGTGGTACAGCAAACTATGGCTACACCTTC; CDR3aa: CAWSGTANYGYTF
d_gene: TRBD1; abundance: .; v_gene: TRBV9; j_gene: TRBJ1-3; CDR3nt: TGTGCCAGCAGCCCGAGAAGGGACAGGGAGCACACCATATATTTT; CDR3aa: CASSPRRDREHTIYF
d_gene: .; abundance: .; v_gene: TRBV9; j_gene: TRBJ1-6; CDR3nt: TGTGCCAGCAGCCTCGGGGTCGGGTATAATTCACCCCTCCACTTT; CDR3aa: CASSLGVGYNSPLHF
d_gene: .; abundance: .; v_gene: TRBV6-5; j_gene: TRBJ1-6; CDR3nt: TGTGCCAGCAGCGCCGACACGCTGGGTTCACCCCTCCACTTT; CDR3aa: CASSADTLGSPLHF
d_gene: TRBD1; abundance: .; v_gene: TRBV15; j_gene: TRBJ1-2; CDR3nt: TGTGCCACCAGCAGAGTGGCAGGGGGTTTCTATGGCTACACCTTC; CDR3aa: CATSRVAGGFYGYTF
d_gene: .; abundance: .; v_gene: TRBV6-6; j_gene: TRBJ1-6; CDR3nt: TGTGCCAGCAGTCCCCGCCTTTATACAGAGCGGTCACCCCTCCACTTT; CDR3aa: CASSPRLYTERSPLHF
d_gene: TRBD1; abundance: .; v_gene: TRBV28; j_gene: TRBJ1-5; CDR3nt: TGTGCCAGCAGTCGACTGGATTGGACAGGACAGCCCCAGCATTTT; CDR3aa: CASSRLDWTGQPQHF
d_gene: TRBD2; abundance: .; v_gene: TRBV5-1; j_gene: TRBJ2-6; CDR3nt: TGCGCCAGCAGCTGGGGGGGGACTCCGGGTACTGGGGCCAACGTCCTGACTTTC; CDR3aa: CASSWGGTPGTGANVLTF
d_gene: .; abundance: medium-sized; v_gene: TRBV6-6; j_gene: TRBJ2-2; CDR3nt: TGTGCCGGGGGGTGGGGTCGCACCGGGGAGCTGTTTTTT; CDR3aa: CAGGWGRTGELFF
d_gene: .; abundance: few; v_gene: TRBV6-5; j_gene: TRBJ1-5; CDR3nt: TGTGCCAGCACCGCTGGAGGCACTCAGCCCCAGCATTTT; CDR3aa: CASTAGGTQPQHF
d_gene: .; abundance: .; v_gene: TRBV14; j_gene: TRBJ1-3; CDR3nt: TGTGCCAGCAGCCAAGATTTAGCCCGGGGAAACACCATATATTTT; CDR3aa: CASSQDLARGNTIYF
d_gene: .; abundance: .; v_gene: TRBV10-1; j_gene: TRBJ1-4; CDR3nt: TGCGCCAGCAGTGAAGGCGGGACCGCGGATGAAAAACTGTTTTTT; CDR3aa: CASSEGGTADEKLFF
d_gene: TRBD1; abundance: .; v_gene: TRBV19; j_gene: TRBJ2-3; CDR3nt: TGTGCCAGTAGTACGAAGGGGGCGGGTACGCAGTATTTT; CDR3aa: CASSTKGAGTQYF
d_gene: .; abundance: .; v_gene: TRBV18; j_gene: TRBJ1-1; CDR3nt: TGTGCCAGCTCACCATGGGGGGAGATGAACACTGAAGCTTTCTTT; CDR3aa: CASSPWGEMNTEAFF
d_gene: .; abundance: .; v_gene: TRBV7-3; j_gene: TRBJ2-7; CDR3nt: TGTGCCAGCAGCTTATCCCCGACAGCTCCCTACGAGCAGTACTTC; CDR3aa: CASSLSPTAPYEQYF
d_gene: TRBD1; abundance: .; v_gene: TRBV10-3; j_gene: TRBJ1-1; CDR3nt: TGTGCCATCAGTGAGTCGGGACAGGGAGGCACTGAAGCTTTCTTT; CDR3aa: CAISESGQGGTEAFF
d_gene: .; abundance: .; v_gene: TRBV11-2; j_gene: TRBJ2-7; CDR3nt: TGTGCCAGCAGCTTTTCCGAGCGAAGGAGGGGCAACGAGCAGTACTTC; CDR3aa: CASSFSERRRGNEQYF
d_gene: .; abundance: few; v_gene: TRBV11-2; j_gene: TRBJ1-2; CDR3nt: TGTGCCAGCAGCTTAGCCCAGTATGGCTACACCTTC; CDR3aa: CASSLAQYGYTF
d_gene: TRBD2; abundance: .; v_gene: TRBV6-6; j_gene: TRBJ2-7; CDR3nt: TGTGCCAGCAGTTACTCGGCGGGGGGACCCTACGAGCAGTACTTC; CDR3aa: CASSYSAGGPYEQYF